The entry below describes one T cell receptor beta chain. Its antigen is not known. Expressed TCRB transcripts were sequenced, since all the RNA that had been isolated was reverse transcribed. TCRdb's table, derived via immunoSEQ multiplex PCR, lists solely in-frame clones and lacks some. In the table there are hundreds of thousands of clones, 14% of which are singletons. This specimen comes from a study of beta chain features in type 1 diabetes. Study results and limitations: Within the patient group, naive, central memory and Treg TCRB repertoires appeared more similar to each other than within healthy donors. Among type 1 diabetes patients, VDJ junctions had fewer insertions and more deletions. Researchers report that Type 1 diabetes patients had moderately but significantly shorter TCRB CDR3s across all four CD4+ subsets.

The TCR sequence derives from a man aged 25 to 40 with type 1 diabetes. Sequenced: naive CD4+ T cells from blood.

CDR3 DNA: TGTGCCAGCAGCCGAGGGAGGTACAATCAGCCCCAGCATTTT. This sequence encodes CASSRGRYNQPQHF. This chain links TRBV13 with TRBJ1-5, with D unresolved. Per the germline V gene, CDR1 is PRHDT and CDR2 is FYEKMQ (reference sequence). This CDR3 comprises 14 residues. V was pared by 5 bases and J by 3 bases, with 11 bases between.